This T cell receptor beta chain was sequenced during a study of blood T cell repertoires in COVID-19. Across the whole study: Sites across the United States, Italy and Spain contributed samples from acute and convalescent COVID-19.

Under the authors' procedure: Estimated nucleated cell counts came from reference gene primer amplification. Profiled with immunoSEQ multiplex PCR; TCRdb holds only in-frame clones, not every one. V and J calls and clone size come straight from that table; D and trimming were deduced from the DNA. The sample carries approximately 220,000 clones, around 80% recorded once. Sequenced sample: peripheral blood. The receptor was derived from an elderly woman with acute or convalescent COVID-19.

CDR3 protein: CASSSRTGGTGELFF. The CDR3 nucleotides read TGTGCCAGCAGTTCCCGGACAGGGGGCACCGGGGAGCTGTTTTTT. The gene calls are TRBV6-6 and TRBJ2-2, with 10 bases matching TRBD1. The V gene's germline CDR1 is MNHNY and CDR2 SVGAGI (reference sequence). Germline trimming cut 4 bases from V and 4 bases from J; bases unmatched to any gene: 3. CDR3 size: 15 residues.